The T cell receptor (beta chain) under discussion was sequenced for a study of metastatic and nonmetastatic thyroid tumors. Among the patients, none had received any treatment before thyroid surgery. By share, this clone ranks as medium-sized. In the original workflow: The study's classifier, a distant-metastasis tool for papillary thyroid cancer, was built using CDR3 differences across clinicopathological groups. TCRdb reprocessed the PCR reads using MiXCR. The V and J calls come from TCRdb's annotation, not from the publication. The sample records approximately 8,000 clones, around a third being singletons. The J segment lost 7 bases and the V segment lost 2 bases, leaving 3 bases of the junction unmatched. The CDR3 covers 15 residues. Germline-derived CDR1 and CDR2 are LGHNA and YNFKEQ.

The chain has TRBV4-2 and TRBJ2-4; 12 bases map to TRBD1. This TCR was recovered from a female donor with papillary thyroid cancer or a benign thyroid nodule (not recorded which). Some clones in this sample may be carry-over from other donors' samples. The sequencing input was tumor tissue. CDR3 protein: CASSQLGQGANIQYF. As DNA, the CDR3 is TGTGCCAGCAGCCAATTGGGACAGGGGGCGAACATTCAGTACTTC.